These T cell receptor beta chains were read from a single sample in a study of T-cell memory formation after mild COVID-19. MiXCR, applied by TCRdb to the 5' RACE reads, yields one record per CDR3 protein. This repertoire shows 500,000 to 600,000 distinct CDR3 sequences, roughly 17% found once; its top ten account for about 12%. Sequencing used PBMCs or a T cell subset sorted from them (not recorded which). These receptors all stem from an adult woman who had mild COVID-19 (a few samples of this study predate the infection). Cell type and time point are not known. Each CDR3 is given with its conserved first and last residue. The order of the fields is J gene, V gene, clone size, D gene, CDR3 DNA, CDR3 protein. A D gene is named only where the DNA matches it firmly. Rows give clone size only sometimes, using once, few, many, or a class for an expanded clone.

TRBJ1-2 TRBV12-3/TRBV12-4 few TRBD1 TGTGCCAGCAGCTTCAGGACAGGACCTAACTATGGCTACACCTTC CASSFRTGPNYGYTF
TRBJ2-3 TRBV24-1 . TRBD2 TGTGCCACCAGTGACAGGAGGACTAGCGGGATGGTAGATACGCAGTATTTT CATSDRRTSGMVDTQYF
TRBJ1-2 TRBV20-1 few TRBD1 TGCAGTGCTGAGGCCGACAGGGGGCTAGGCTACACCTTC CSAEADRGLGYTF
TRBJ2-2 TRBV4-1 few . TGCGCCAGCAGCCAAGGTCCTGGGGTACGAGGGGAGCTGTTTTTT CASSQGPGVRGELFF
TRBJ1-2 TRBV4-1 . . TGCGCCAGCAGCCAAGAGGAGGGCAGGGCGGGTGGCTACACCTTC CASSQEEGRAGGYTF
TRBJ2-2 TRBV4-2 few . TGTGCCAGCAGCCAAGATAGGGGCAGAGGAGCGAACACCGGGGAGCTGTTTTTT CASSQDRGRGANTGELFF
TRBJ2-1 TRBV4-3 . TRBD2 TGCGCCAGCAGCCAAGATCTCCCTAGCGGATACTACAATGAGCAGTTATTC CASSQDLPSGYYNEQLF
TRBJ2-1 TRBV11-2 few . TGTGCCAGCACGCTCTCGGGGGATGAGCAGTTCTTC CASTLSGDEQFF
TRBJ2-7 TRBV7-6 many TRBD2 TGTGCCAGCAGCCCAGGGACTAGCGGTACCTACGAGCAGTACTTC CASSPGTSGTYEQYF
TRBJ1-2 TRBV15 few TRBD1 TGTGCCACCAGCAGAGAGGGGACAGCGGGTGGCTACACCTTC CATSREGTAGGYTF
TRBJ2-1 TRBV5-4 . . TGTGCCAGCAGCCCTACGGGGGAGGGGGACCCCTACAATGAGCAGTTCTTC CASSPTGEGDPYNEQFF